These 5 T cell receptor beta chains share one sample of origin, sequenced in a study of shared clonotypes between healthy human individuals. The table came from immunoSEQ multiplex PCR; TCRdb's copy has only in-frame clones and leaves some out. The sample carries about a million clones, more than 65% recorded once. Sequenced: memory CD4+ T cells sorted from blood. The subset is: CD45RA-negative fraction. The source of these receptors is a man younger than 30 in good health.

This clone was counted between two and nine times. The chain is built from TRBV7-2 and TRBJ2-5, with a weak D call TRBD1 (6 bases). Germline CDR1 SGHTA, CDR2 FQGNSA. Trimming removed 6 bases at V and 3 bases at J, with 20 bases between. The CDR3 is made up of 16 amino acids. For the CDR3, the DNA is TGTGCCAGCAGGCGAGGGACAACTCTGGAGAAAGAGACCCAGTACTTC. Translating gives CASRRGTTLEKETQYF.

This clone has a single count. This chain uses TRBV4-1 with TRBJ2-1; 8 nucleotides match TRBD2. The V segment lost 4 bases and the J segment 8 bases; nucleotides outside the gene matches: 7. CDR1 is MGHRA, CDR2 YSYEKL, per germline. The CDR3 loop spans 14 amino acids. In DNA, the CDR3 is TGCGCCAGCAGCCGCGGGGGGCCATCTTATGAGCAGTTCTTC. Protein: CASSRGGPSYEQFF.

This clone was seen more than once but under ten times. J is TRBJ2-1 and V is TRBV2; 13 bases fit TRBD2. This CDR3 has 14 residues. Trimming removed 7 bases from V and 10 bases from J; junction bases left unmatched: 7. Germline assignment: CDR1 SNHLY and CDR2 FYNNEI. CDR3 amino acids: CASTTSGRVSEQFF. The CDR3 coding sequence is TGTGCCAGCACCACTAGCGGGAGGGTCAGCGAGCAGTTCTTC.

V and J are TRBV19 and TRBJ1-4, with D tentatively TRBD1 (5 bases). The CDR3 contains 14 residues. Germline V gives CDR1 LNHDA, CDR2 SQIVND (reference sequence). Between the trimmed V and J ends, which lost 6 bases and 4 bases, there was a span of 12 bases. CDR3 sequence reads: CASSRARVNEKLFF. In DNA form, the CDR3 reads TGTGCCAGTAGCAGGGCACGGGTTAATGAAAAACTGTTTTTT. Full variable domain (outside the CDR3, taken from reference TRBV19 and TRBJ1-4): DGGITQSPKYLFRKEGQNVTLSCEQNLNHDAMYWYRQDPGQGLRLIYYSQIVNDFQKGDIAEGYSVSREKKESFPLTVTSAQKNPTAFYLCASSRARVNEKLFFGSGTQLSVL.

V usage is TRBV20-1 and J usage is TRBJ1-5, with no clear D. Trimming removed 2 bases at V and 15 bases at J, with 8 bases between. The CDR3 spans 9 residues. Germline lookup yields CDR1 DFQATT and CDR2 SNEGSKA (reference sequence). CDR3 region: CSARPGGHF. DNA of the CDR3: TGCAGTGCTAGACCAGGAGGGCATTTT.